The T cell receptor beta chain under discussion was sequenced for a study of blood T cells in healthy people across ages. By its share, this clonotype is large. Combining a sample-barcoded 5' primer with a J-beta primer mix, a second PCR ran for roughly 7 to 12 cycles. TCRdb independently ran MiXCR on the 5' RACE reads; one entry per CDR3 protein. The table includes about 1.4 million distinct CDR3 sequences, approximately 59% detected once. Trimming cost V 7 bases and J 11 bases; bases outside gene matches: 12. Per the germline V gene, CDR1 is MGHRA and CDR2 is YSYEKL. CDR3 length: 14 amino acids. The sequenced sample consisted of blood. The chain carries TRBV4-1 and TRBJ2-4; 9 nucleotides line up with TRBD1. The TCR sequence derives from a young man in good health. In DNA form, the CDR3 reads TGCGCCAGCACCGGGACAGGGTCAACGAATGTTCAGTACTTC. Translated: CASTGTGSTNVQYF.